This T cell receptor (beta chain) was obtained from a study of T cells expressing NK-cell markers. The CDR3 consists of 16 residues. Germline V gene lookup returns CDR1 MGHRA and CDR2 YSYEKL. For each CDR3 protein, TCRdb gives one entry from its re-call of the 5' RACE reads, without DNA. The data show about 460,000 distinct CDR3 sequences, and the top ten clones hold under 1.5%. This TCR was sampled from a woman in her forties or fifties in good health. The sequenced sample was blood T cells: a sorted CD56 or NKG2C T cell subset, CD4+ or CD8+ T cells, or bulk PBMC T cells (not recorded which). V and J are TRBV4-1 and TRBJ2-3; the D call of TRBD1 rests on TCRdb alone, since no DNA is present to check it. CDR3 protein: CASSQGRTELADTQYF.